These 9 T cell receptor beta chains came from one sample sequenced in a study of control samples from healthy donors and cancer patients. Assay: immunoSEQ multiplex PCR; the TCRdb copy retains only in-frame clones and omits some. The sample lists about 160,000 clones; 96% were seen once. The sequenced sample consisted of blood. The receptors originated from a young woman in good health.

The chain links TRBV15 to TRBJ2-7; 10 positions match TRBD2. The CDR3 covers 13 residues. Trimming at V came to 4 bases and at J to 5 bases, leaving 2 bases not matched to a gene. Germline-derived CDR1 and CDR2 are LNHNV and YYDKDF (reference sequence). The CDR3 reads CATSTSGRDEQYF. The CDR3 DNA sequence: TGTGCCACCAGCACTAGCGGGAGAGACGAGCAGTACTTC.

The CDR3, as DNA: TGTGCCAGCAGTGAAGGGTCAAATCAGCCCCAGCATTTT. Translated, it gives CASSEGSNQPQHF. The chain couples TRBV6-1 to TRBJ1-5; D is unresolved. V was pared by 1 base and J by 4 bases, with 5 bases between. Germline V gene data show CDR1 as MNHNS and CDR2 as SASEGT. The CDR3 sequence is 13 residues long.

The rearrangement uses TRBV5-3 and TRBJ1-4, with 8 bases lining up with TRBD1. TRBV5-3 is filed as an ORF, its function uncertain. This CDR3 has 18 residues. V trimming: 2 bases; J trimming: 2 bases; junction bases outside the gene matches: 11. DNA of the CDR3: TGTGCCAGAAGCTTCGTCTGGGACAGGATGTGTACTAATGAAAAACTGTTTTTT. Protein sequence: CARSFVWDRMCTNEKLFF.

In this sample, this clone turned up once. The V gene is TRBV23-1, the J gene TRBJ1-6, with D perhaps matching TRBD1 (5 bases). TRBV23-1 falls under the ORF class, with uncertain function. V lost 0 bases, J lost 0 bases, and 12 bases lay in between. The CDR3 extends over 18 amino acids. The CDR3 reads CASSQSSGISSYNSPLHF. As DNA, the CDR3 is TGCGCCAGCAGTCAATCATCAGGGATCAGCTCCTATAATTCACCCCTCCACTTT.

This rearrangement joins TRBV28 to TRBJ1-2; D ambiguous. This CDR3 is 13 amino acids long. From germline, CDR1 is MDHEN and CDR2 SYDVKM. Trimming removed 5 bases at V and 4 bases at J, with 11 bases between. CDR3 sequence reads: CASSPPDLYGYTF. CDR3 bases: TGTGCCAGCAGTCCCCCGGACCTCTATGGCTACACCTTC.

The chain joins TRBV9 to TRBJ2-7; D remains ambiguous. The CDR3 covers 15 residues. Germline V CDR1 and CDR2: SGDLS, YYNGEE. Between the trimmed V and J ends, which lost 0 bases and 1 base, there was a span of 11 bases. Here the CDR3 DNA reads TGTGCCAGCAGCGTAGATCCCGCCCCATCCTACGAGCAGTACTTC. The encoded protein is CASSVDPAPSYEQYF.

This sequence joins TRBV6-1 and TRBJ1-5; D is unclear. The V end was cut by 2 bases, the J end by 4 bases, with 12 bases between. The CDR3 runs to 15 residues. CDR1 MNHNS and CDR2 SASEGT come from the germline V gene. CDR3 residues: CASSEYRRGNQPQHF. CDR3 sequence (DNA): TGTGCCAGCAGTGAATATAGGAGAGGGAATCAGCCCCAGCATTTT.

CDR3 region: CASSVEGSYNEQFF. CDR3 coding DNA: TGTGCCAGCAGCGTAGAGGGTAGCTACAATGAGCAGTTCTTC. The V gene is TRBV9, the J gene TRBJ2-1; unclear D gene. The V gene lost 0 bases and the J gene lost 3 bases, with 7 bases spanning the gap. CDR1 and CDR2 (germline): SGDLS, YYNGEE. The CDR3 totals 14 residues. The whole variable domain, filled in from reference TRBV9 and TRBJ2-1, reads DSGVTQTPKHLITATGQRVTLRCSPRSGDLSVYWYQQSLDQGLQFLIQYYNGEERAKGNILERFSAQQFPDLHSELNLSSLELGDSALYFCASSVEGSYNEQFFGPGTRLTVL.

This chain uses TRBV7-8 with TRBJ2-5; 7 bases map to TRBD2. V dropped 3 bases and J dropped 4; count of bases not matched to a gene: 2. CDR1 SGHVS and CDR2 FQNEAQ come from the germline V gene. The CDR3 is 13 residues long. DNA for the CDR3: TGTGCCAGCAGCTTCCGCGGGAGAGAGACCCAGTACTTC. This gives the protein CASSFRGRETQYF.